This T cell receptor beta chain is drawn from a study of radiotherapy plus CTLA-4 blockade in lung cancer. Study at large: An objective response was seen in 18% of patients, and disease control in 30% to 35%. Notes on the study in general: Peripheral blood showed expansion of tumor-derived TCR clones after radiotherapy and ipilimumab.

Details on this clone: The target antigen is unknown.

The CDR3 has 16 residues. The trim removed 3 bases at V and 2 bases at J, leaving 5 bases unmatched. CDR1 and CDR2 (germline): LNHDA, SQIVND (reference sequence). Profiling relied on immunoSEQ multiplex PCR, and the TCRdb table lists in-frame clones only, not all of them. The data show approximately 49,000 clones, 80% to 90% seen once. This TCR derives from a human donor with non-small cell lung cancer whose response to radiotherapy plus ipilimumab could not be evaluated. Sequences were derived from peripheral blood, sampled from a patient treated with radiotherapy plus ipilimumab. J is TRBJ1-5 and V is TRBV19; 9 bases map to TRBD1. The CDR3 coding sequence is TGTGCCAGTAGTATCCGGACAGGGGAAGGCAATCAGCCCCAGCATTTT. It encodes CASSIRTGEGNQPQHF.